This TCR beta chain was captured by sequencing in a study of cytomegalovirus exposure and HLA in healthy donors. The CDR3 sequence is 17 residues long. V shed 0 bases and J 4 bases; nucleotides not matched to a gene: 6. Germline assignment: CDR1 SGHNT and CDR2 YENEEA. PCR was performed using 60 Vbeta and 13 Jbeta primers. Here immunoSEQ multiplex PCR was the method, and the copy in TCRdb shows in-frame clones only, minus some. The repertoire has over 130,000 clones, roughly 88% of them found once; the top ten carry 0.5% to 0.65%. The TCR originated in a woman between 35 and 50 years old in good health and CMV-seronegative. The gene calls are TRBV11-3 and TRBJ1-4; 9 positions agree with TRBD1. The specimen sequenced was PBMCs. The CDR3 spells CASSLDPWTGDNEKLFF. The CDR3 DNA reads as TGTGCCAGCAGCTTAGATCCCTGGACAGGGGATAATGAAAAACTGTTTTTT. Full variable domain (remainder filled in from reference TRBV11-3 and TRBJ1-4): EAGVVQSPRYKIIEKKQPVAFWCNPISGHNTLYWYLQNLGQGPELLIRYENEEAVDDSQLPKDRFSAERLKGVDSTLKIQPAELGDSAVYLCASSLDPWTGDNEKLFFGSGTQLSVL.